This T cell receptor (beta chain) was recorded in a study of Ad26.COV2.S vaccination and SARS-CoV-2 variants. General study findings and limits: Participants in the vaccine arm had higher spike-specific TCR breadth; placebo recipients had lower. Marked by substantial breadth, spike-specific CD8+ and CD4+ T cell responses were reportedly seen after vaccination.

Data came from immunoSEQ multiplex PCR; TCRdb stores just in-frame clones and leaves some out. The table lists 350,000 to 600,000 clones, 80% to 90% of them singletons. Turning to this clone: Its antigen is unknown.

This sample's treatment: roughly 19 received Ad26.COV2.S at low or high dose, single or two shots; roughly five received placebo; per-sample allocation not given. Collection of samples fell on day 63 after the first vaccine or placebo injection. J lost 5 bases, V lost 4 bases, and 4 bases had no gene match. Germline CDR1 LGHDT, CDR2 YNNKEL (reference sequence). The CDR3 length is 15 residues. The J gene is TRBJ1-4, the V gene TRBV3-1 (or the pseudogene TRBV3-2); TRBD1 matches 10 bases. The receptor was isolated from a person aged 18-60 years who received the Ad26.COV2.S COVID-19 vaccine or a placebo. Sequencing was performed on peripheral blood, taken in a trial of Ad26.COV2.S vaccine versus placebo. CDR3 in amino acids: CASSRTGGGNEKLFF. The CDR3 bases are TGTGCCAGCAGCCGGACAGGGGGGGGGAATGAAAAACTGTTTTTT.